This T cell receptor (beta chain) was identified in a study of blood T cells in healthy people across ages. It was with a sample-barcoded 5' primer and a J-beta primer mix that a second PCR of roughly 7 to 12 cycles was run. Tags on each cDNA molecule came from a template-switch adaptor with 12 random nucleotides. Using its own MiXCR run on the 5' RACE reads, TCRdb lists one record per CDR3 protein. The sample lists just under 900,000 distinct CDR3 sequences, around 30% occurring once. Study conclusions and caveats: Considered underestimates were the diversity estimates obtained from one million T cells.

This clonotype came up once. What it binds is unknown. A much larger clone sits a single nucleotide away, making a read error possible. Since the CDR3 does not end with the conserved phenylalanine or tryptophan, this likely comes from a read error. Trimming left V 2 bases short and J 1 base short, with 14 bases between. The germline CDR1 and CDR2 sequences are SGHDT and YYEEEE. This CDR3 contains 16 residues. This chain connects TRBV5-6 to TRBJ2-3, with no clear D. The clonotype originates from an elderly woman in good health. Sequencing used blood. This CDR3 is CASSLSSLVGTDTQYY. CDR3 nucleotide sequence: TGTGCCAGCAGCTTAAGCAGCTTGGTTGGCACAGATACGCAGTATTAT.